This TCR beta chain came from a study of OX40 agonist ivuxolimab in advanced cancers. Study information: The group had a mean age of around 60 years, ranged from about 23 to 85, and was 82.7% male.

This clone was seen a handful of times. Generated by immunoSEQ multiplex PCR, the TCRdb table keeps only in-frame clones and is missing some. Of around 30,000 clones detected, around 90% appear once; the ten largest clones hold less than 5.5%. The receptor was derived from an adult with an advanced solid tumor such as melanoma, head and neck, liver or kidney cancer. The sample was CD4+ or CD8+ T cells sorted from blood, taken in a trial of the OX40 agonist ivuxolimab.

CDR3 nucleotide sequence: TGTGCCAGCAGCGGACCCCTATTCACAGGGAAGGACATTCAGTACTTC. Protein product: CASSGPLFTGKDIQYF. This sequence joins TRBV7-9 and TRBJ2-4; TRBD1 might be the D (6 bases). The CDR3 contains 16 residues. V shed 5 bases and J shed 8 bases, with 22 bases lying between them. Germline loops: CDR1 SEHNR, CDR2 FQNEAQ (reference sequence). Filled out from reference TRBV7-9 and TRBJ2-4, the complete variable domain reads DTGVSQNPRHKITKRGQNVTFRCDPISEHNRLYWYRQTLGQGPEFLTYFQNEAQLEKSRLLSDRFSAERPKGSFSTLEIQRTEQGDSAMYLCASSGPLFTGKDIQYFGAGTRLSVL.